This is a list of T cell receptor beta chains from one sample in a study of control samples from healthy donors and cancer patients. Sequencing used immunoSEQ multiplex PCR; TCRdb keeps in-frame clones, though not all of them. This sample has some 57,000 clones; approximately 95% occur once, and the top ten carry about 2%. What was sequenced was blood. The receptors were gathered from a woman in her thirties in good health. Each CDR3 is given with its conserved first and last residue. A D gene is named only where the DNA matches it firmly. Only part of the rows carry a size: once, few, many, or a class if the clone is expanded.

length,D,J,V,size,CDR3
14,NA,TRBJ1-4,TRBV12-5,NA,CASGPDGMLEKLFF
17,NA,TRBJ1-5,TRBV21-1,NA,CASSKAPRGLSNQPQHF
15,TRBD2,TRBJ2-5,TRBV5-1,NA,CACNPVAGGRWPQYF
13,TRBD1,TRBJ2-7,TRBV4-1,NA,CASSQNRGYEQYF
14,TRBD2,TRBJ2-3,TRBV5-5,NA,CASSLAGGSDTQYF
20,TRBD2,TRBJ2-2,TRBV19,NA,CASIIGSGLAGGKGTGELFF
13,NA,TRBJ1-1,TRBV29-1,NA,CSVEVDRNTEAFF
15,NA,TRBJ2-3,TRBV2,NA,CASSFRERGTDTQYF
16,TRBD2,TRBJ2-1,TRBV3-1/TRBV3-2,NA,CASSQDLTSGSNEQFF
19,NA,TRBJ2-5,TRBV3-1/TRBV3-2,NA,CASSQGIVPGLPYQETQYF
13,NA,TRBJ2-1,TRBV6-2/TRBV6-3,NA,CASSWVKRDEQFF
15,TRBD1,TRBJ1-1,TRBV9,NA,CASSAEPTGDTEAFF
13,NA,TRBJ2-1,TRBV28,NA,CASSLNQRREQFF
16,TRBD2,TRBJ2-7,TRBV4-1,NA,CASSQLPGLASGEQYF
18,TRBD1,TRBJ2-2,TRBV4-1,NA,CASSQEDRGGARAGELFF
14,NA,TRBJ2-2,TRBV2,NA,CASSEVGSTGELFF
14,TRBD2,TRBJ2-7,TRBV19,once,CASAAGASGSEQYF
13,NA,TRBJ2-3,TRBV10-1,once,CAKGSSSTDTQYF
18,TRBD2,TRBJ2-1,TRBV12-5,once,CASGLPPGASGRYNEQFF
13,NA,TRBJ2-7,TRBV14,NA,CASSQVVGSEQYF
15,NA,TRBJ2-3,TRBV6-4,NA,CASSDSSASTDTQYF
13,NA,TRBJ1-2,TRBV27,NA,CASSLSEGYGYTF
15,TRBD2,TRBJ2-3,TRBV10-1,NA,CASSETSGRADTQYF
14,NA,TRBJ2-2,TRBV5-6,NA,CASSLVQAGGELFF
19,TRBD2,TRBJ2-1,TRBV4-1,NA,CASSQDRGTTSGSYNEQFF